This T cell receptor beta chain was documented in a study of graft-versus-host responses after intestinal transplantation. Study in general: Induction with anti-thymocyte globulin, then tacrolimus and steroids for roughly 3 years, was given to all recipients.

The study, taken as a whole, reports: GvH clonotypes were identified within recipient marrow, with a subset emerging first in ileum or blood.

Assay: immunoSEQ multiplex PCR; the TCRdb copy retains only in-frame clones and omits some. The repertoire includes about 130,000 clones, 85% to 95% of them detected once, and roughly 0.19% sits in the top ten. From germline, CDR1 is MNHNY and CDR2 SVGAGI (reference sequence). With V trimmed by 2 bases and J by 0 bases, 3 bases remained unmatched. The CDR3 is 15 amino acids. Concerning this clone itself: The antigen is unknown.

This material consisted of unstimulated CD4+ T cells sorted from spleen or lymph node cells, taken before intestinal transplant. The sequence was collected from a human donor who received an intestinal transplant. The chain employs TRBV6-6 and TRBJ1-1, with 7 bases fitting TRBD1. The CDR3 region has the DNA TGTGCCAGCAGTTACGGGACAGCCATGAACACTGAAGCTTTCTTT. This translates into CASSYGTAMNTEAFF.